This T cell receptor (beta chain) was recorded in a study of molecular identifiers for immune sequencing clone quantification. Study-wide context: In replicates, RNA from roughly 21,000 or 96,000 naive CD8 cells was divided five ways and four parts were sequenced.

The CD8+CD4-CCR7+CD45RA+ phenotype defined the sorted naive CD8 T cells. Study results and limitations: Naive cells had under 1% of molecules in clones above 20 RNA copies, effectors over 97%.

Points on this clonotype: Its specificity is unknown.

As previously described, bulk TCR libraries were made using listed TCR primers. TCRdb itself ran the PCR reads through MiXCR, one entry per CDR3 protein. The sample carries approximately 500,000 distinct CDR3 sequences, roughly 24% recorded once. The ends were cut back, 5 bases at V and 1 base at J, with 13 bases in the middle. Germline V lookup: CDR1 LNHDA, CDR2 SQIVND (reference sequence). The CDR3 has 15 residues. This sequence was found in a human donor in good health. Some libraries in this study had Jurkat cell RNA spiked in. The chain has TRBV19 and TRBJ2-3, with D perhaps TRBD1 (6 bases). The specimen was naive CD8+ T cells from blood, with Jurkat cell RNA spiked in. The subset is: FACS-sorted CD8+CD4-CCR7+CD45RA+ naive T cells. The CDR3 sequence is CASSRSWTGTDTQYF. In DNA form, the CDR3 reads TGTGCCAGTAGTCGATCCTGGACAGGCACAGATACGCAGTATTTT.